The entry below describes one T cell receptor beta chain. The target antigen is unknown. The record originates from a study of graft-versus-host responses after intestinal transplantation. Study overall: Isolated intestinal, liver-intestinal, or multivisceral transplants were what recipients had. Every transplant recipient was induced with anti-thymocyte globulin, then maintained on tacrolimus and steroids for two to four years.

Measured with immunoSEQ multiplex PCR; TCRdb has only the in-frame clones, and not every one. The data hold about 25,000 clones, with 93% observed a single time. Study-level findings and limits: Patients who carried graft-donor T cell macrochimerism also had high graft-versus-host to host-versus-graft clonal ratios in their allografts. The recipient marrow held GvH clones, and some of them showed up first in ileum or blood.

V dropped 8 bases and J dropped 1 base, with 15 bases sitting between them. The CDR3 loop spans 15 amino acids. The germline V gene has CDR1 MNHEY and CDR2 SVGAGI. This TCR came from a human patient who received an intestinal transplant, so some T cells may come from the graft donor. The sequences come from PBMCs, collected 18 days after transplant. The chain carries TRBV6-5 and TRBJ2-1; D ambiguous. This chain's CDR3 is CASASGTSSYNEQFF. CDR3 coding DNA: TGTGCCAGCGCATCGGGCACCTCGTCCTACAATGAGCAGTTCTTC.